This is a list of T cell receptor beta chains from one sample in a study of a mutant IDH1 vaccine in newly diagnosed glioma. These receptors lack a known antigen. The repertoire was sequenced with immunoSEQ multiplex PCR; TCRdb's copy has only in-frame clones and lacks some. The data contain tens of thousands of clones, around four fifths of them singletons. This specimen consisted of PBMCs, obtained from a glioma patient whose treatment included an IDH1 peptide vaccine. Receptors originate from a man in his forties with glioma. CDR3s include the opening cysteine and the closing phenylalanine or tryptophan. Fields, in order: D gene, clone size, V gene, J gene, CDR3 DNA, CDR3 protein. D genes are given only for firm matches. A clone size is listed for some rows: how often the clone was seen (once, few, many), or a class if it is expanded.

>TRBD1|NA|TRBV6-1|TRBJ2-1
TGTGCCAGCAGGAAACAGGGGAACTCCTACAATGAGCAGTTCTTC
CASRKQGNSYNEQFF
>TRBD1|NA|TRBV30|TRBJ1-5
TGTGCCTGGAGTAAGCCAGGGGGCAATCAACCCCAGCATTTT
CAWSKPGGNQPQHF
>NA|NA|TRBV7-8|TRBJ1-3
TGTGCCAGCAGCTCGTCAGGGAGCGGAAACACCATATATTTT
CASSSSGSGNTIYF
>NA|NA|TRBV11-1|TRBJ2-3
TGTGCCAGCAGCTTCCTAGCGCTCTACACAGATACGCAGTATTTT
CASSFLALYTDTQYF
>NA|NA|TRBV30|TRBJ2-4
TGTGCCTGGAGGGCGGGAGCCAAAAACATTCAGTACTTC
CAWRAGAKNIQYF
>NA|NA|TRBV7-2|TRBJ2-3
TGTGCCAGCAGCTCCCAGAGCACAGATACGCAGTATTTT
CASSSQSTDTQYF
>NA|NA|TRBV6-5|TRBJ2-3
TGTGCCAGCAGTTCCTTCGGGAGCACAGATACGCAGTATTTT
CASSSFGSTDTQYF
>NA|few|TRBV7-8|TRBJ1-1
TGTGCCAGCACGAGGGATCGTGCTTTCTTT
CASTRDRAFF
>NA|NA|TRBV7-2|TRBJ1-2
TGTGCCAGCACCCCTGCGGGACGGAACTATGGCTACACCTTC
CASTPAGRNYGYTF
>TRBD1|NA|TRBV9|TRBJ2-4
TGTGCCAGCAGCGCTTCGCACAGGGGACATATAAACATTCAGTACTTC
CASSASHRGHINIQYF
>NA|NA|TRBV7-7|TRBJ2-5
TGTGCTAGCAGCTTAGGGGTGGGCAGACAAGAGACCCAGTACTTC
CASSLGVGRQETQYF
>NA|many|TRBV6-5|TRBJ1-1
TGTGCCAGCAGTTACCGGGGCGCTGAAGCTTTCTTT
CASSYRGAEAFF
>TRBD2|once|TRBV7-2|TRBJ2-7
TGTGCCAGCAGCTTACCCTTATTACTAGCGGGAGGGCCCCACGAGCAGTACTTC
CASSLPLLLAGGPHEQYF
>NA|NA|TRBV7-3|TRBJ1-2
TGTGCCAGCAGCCTCGAGTCCTACTATGGCTACACCTTC
CASSLESYYGYTF
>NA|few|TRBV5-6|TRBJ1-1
TGTGCCAGCAGCAAAGGTACGAACACTGAAGCTTTCTTT
CASSKGTNTEAFF
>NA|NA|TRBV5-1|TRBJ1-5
TGCGCCAGCAGCTATGACGGCTCTGGGCCCCAGCATTTT
CASSYDGSGPQHF
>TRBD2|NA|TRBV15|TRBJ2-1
TGTGCCACCAGCAGAGGGGGTAGCGGGAGGTCATACAATGAGCAGTTCTTC
CATSRGGSGRSYNEQFF
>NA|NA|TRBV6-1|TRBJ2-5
TGTGCCAGCACCCCGGTGGATGAGACCCAGTACTTC
CASTPVDETQYF
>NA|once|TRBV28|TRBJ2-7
TGTGCCAGCAGTTTCGTAAGGGGCCCAGTGGGGGAGCAGTACTTC
CASSFVRGPVGEQYF
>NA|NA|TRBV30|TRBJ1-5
TGTGCCGCCGATCTCGGGGGAGGTCAGCCCCAGCATTTT
CAADLGGGQPQHF
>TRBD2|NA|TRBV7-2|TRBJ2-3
TGTGCCAGCAGCCCCCGACTAGCGGGAGCGGTAGATACGCAGTATTTT
CASSPRLAGAVDTQYF
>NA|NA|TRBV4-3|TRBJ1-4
TGCGCCAGCAGCCAAGGGGGCGCGAGAAGGGAAAAACTGTTTTTT
CASSQGGARREKLFF
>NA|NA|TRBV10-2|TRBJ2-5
TGCGCCAGCAGTCACCAAGAGACCCAGTACTTC
CASSHQETQYF
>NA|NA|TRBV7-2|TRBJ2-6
TGTGCCAGCAGCCCAGGGGTGGCTGGGGCCAACGTCCTGACTTTC
CASSPGVAGANVLTF
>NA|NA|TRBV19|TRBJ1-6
TGTGCCAGTAGCCCAGGTGCCTCCTATAATTCACCCCTCCACTTT
CASSPGASYNSPLHF
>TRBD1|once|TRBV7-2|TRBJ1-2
TGTGCCAGCAGCTTAGGAGTGGGACAGCTTAACTATGGCTACACCTTC
CASSLGVGQLNYGYTF
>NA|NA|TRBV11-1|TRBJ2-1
TGTGCCAGCAGCTTAGCTGGGCAGTGGGTTGAGCAGTTCTTC
CASSLAGQWVEQFF
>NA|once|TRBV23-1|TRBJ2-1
TGCGCCACCCGGTATGGGGGCGAATTTCCGACGAATGAGCAGTTCTTC
CATRYGGEFPTNEQFF
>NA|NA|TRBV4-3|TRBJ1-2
TGCGCCAGCAGCCAAGAATCTGGGACTAACTATGGCTACACCTTC
CASSQESGTNYGYTF
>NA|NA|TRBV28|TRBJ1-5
TGTGCCAGCAGTTTATTGGGCACGTATAGCAATCAGCCCCAGCATTTT
CASSLLGTYSNQPQHF
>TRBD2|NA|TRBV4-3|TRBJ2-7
TGCGCCAGCAGCCAAGAGACTAGCGGGGTGTACGAGCAGTACTTC
CASSQETSGVYEQYF
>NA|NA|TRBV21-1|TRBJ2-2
TGTGCCCGCCACGGACAGGGAACAGGCGGGGAGCTGTTTTTT
CARHGQGTGGELFF
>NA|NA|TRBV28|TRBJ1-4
TGTGCCAGCAGTGTAGCCCCACTTAATGAAAAACTGTTTTTT
CASSVAPLNEKLFF
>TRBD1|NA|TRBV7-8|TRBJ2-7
TGTGCCAGCAGCCCAAGGAGGGACAGGGGTGTCCACGAGCAGTACTTC
CASSPRRDRGVHEQYF
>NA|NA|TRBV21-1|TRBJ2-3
TGTGCCAGCAGCAACACTGTCGGTGCCCCAGATACGCAGTATTTT
CASSNTVGAPDTQYF
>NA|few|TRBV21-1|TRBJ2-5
TGTGCCAGCAGCAAAAGGACTCCGGGCAAGGAAGAGACCCAGTACTTC
CASSKRTPGKEETQYF
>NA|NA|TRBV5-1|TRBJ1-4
TGCGCCAGCAGCTTTGGCAGGGCGATAACTAATGAAAAACTGTTTTTT
CASSFGRAITNEKLFF
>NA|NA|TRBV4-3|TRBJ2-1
TGCGCCAGCAGTCCTGGGACTTCTCCCTCTCAGGGGGAGCAGTTCTTC
CASSPGTSPSQGEQFF
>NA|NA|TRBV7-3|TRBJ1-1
TGTGCCAGCAGCTGGGGCGGAAAGATGAACACTGAAGCTTTCTTT
CASSWGGKMNTEAFF
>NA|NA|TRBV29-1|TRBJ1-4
TGCAGCGCCGGGACACCACCTAATGAAAAACTGTTTTTT
CSAGTPPNEKLFF
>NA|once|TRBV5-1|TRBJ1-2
TGCGCCAGCAGCTTGTTTGTGACAGGAAACTATGGCTACACCTTC
CASSLFVTGNYGYTF
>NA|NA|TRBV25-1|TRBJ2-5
TGTGCCACCGCAAGAACCCTCTTTAGGGACCAAGAGACCCAGTACTTC
CATARTLFRDQETQYF
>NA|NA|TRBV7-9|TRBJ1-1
TGTGCCAGCAGCTTATCCGGTCCGAACACTGAAGCTTTCTTT
CASSLSGPNTEAFF
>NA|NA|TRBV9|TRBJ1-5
TGTGCCAGCAGCCCTGGGGTTGGGGCCCCCAATCAGCCCCAGCATTTT
CASSPGVGAPNQPQHF
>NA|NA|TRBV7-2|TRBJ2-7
TGTGCCAGCAGCTTTTCTAGCAGCCCTTCCTACGAGCAGTACTTC
CASSFSSSPSYEQYF
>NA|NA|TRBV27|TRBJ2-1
TGTGCCAGCATCCCCGGGACCTTGCTGAAGGGTGAGCAGTTCTTC
CASIPGTLLKGEQFF
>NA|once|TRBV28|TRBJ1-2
TGTGCCAGCAGTCCTCCGGAGGGCTATGGCTACACCTTC
CASSPPEGYGYTF
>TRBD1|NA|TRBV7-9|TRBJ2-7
TGTGCCAGCACCTTCTCGACAGGGGGCCTCTACGAGCAGTACTTC
CASTFSTGGLYEQYF